Listed here are 5 T cell receptor beta chains from one sample, sequenced in a study of cytomegalovirus exposure and HLA in healthy donors. 60 Vbeta and 13 Jbeta primers were used in PCR. Profiling relied on immunoSEQ multiplex PCR, and the TCRdb table lists in-frame clones only, not all of them. The table records around 80,000 clones, 78% of them present only once. What was sequenced was PBMCs. The origin of the receptors is a man aged 35-49 years in good health and CMV-seronegative.

CDR3 coding DNA: TGTGCCAGCAGTGAAACAAGGGGGAATGAAAAACTGTTTTTT. This gives the protein CASSETRGNEKLFF. The V call is TRBV25-1, the J call TRBJ1-4; D is perhaps TRBD1 (6 bases). Germline V CDR1 and CDR2: MGHDK, SYGVNS. The CDR3 runs to 14 residues. V shed 2 bases and J shed 5 bases, with 9 bases lying between them.

The chain uses TRBV5-1 and TRBJ2-2; TRBD1 matches at 9 bases. The CDR3 consists of 16 residues. The junction had 10 bases not matched to a gene; V was cut back by 4 bases and J by 6 bases. CDR1 is SGHRS, CDR2 YFSETQ, per germline. This CDR3 reads CASSDRTGAGSGELFF. As DNA, the CDR3 is TGCGCCAGCAGCGATCGGACAGGGGCAGGTTCCGGGGAGCTGTTTTTT. The full variable domain, in which reference TRBV5-1 and TRBJ2-2 provide the parts outside the CDR3, is KAGVTQTPRYLIKTRGQQVTLSCSPISGHRSVSWYQQTPGQGLQFLFEYFSETQRNKGNFPGRFSGRQFSNSRSEMNVSTLELGDSALYLCASSDRTGAGSGELFFGEGSRLTVL.

V and J are TRBV19 and TRBJ2-7; 10 nucleotides align to TRBD1. CDR3 length: 16 residues. V was clipped by 7 bases and J by 3 bases; unmatched bases: 12. CDR1 and CDR2 (germline): LNHDA, SQIVND (reference sequence). The CDR3 loop is CASTRTGGIGGYEQYF. CDR3 bases: TGTGCCAGTACCCGGACAGGGGGAATCGGGGGCTACGAGCAGTACTTC.

This chain connects TRBV19 to TRBJ2-2, with a possible D match to TRBD2 (7 bases). Germline V CDR1 and CDR2: LNHDA, SQIVND (reference sequence). The CDR3 contains 16 residues. V gave up 3 bases and J gave up 6 bases, with 17 bases separating them. In nucleotides, the CDR3 is TGTGCCAGTAGTATGGGGGGGGCCCTCTGGTCCGGGGAGCTGTTTTTT. It specifies CASSMGGALWSGELFF. The full variable domain, completed using reference TRBV19 and TRBJ2-2, is DGGITQSPKYLFRKEGQNVTLSCEQNLNHDAMYWYRQDPGQGLRLIYYSQIVNDFQKGDIAEGYSVSREKKESFPLTVTSAQKNPTAFYLCASSMGGALWSGELFFGEGSRLTVL.

The chain joins TRBV30 to TRBJ2-7; D may be TRBD1 (5 bases). The V and J ends lost 3 bases and 3 bases respectively, with 6 bases between them. This CDR3 is built from 11 residues. Germline V lookup: CDR1 GTSNPN, CDR2 SVGIG (reference sequence). CDR3 residues: CAWRRGYEQYF. CDR3 nucleotide sequence: TGTGCCTGGAGAAGGGGCTACGAGCAGTACTTC.